This T cell receptor beta chain was sequenced during a study of blood T cell repertoires in COVID-19. Study information: Collection of acute and convalescent COVID-19 samples took place in the United States, Italy and Spain.

Original handling: Reference gene primer amplification in the assay estimated nucleated cell counts. Here immunoSEQ multiplex PCR was the method, and the copy in TCRdb shows in-frame clones only, minus some. The V and J calls and clone size were taken over from that table, and D and trimming were inferred from the DNA. The sample contains about 83,000 clones, around nine tenths of which appear only once. With respect to this clone: One junction end disagrees with the germline gene, perhaps due to a read error.

The CDR3 extends over 14 amino acids. Germline V lookup: CDR1 SEHNR, CDR2 FQNEAQ (reference sequence). This TCR came from an elderly man with active or convalescent COVID-19. The specimen sequenced was peripheral blood. V and J are TRBV7-9 and TRBJ2-3, with 7 bases identical to TRBD1. CDR3 nucleotides: TGTGCCAGCAGCTCGACAGGGAGCATAGATACGCAGTATTTT. Translation: CASSSTGSIDTQYF.